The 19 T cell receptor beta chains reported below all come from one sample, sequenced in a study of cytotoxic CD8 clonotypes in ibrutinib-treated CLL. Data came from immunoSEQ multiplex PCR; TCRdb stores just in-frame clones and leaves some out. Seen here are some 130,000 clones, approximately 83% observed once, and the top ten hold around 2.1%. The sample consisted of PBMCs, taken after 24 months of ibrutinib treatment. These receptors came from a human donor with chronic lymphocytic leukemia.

The CDR3 DNA sequence: TGTGCCAGCTCACCACCGGGGGGGGTGGGCAATCAGCCCCAGCATTTT. Translating it yields CASSPPGGVGNQPQHF. The rearrangement links TRBV18 to TRBJ1-5, with D tentatively TRBD1 (5 bases). The ends were cut back, 0 bases at V and 2 bases at J, with 11 bases in the middle. The germline gives CDR1 KGHSH, CDR2 LQKENI. The CDR3 is made up of 16 amino acids.

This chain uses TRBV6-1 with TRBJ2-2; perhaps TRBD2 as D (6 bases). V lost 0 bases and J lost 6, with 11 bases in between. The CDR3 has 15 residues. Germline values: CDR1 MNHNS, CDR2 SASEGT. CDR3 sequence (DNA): TGTGCCAGCAGTGAAGCGAGGGACTTTGCCGGGGAGCTGTTTTTT. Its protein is CASSEARDFAGELFF.

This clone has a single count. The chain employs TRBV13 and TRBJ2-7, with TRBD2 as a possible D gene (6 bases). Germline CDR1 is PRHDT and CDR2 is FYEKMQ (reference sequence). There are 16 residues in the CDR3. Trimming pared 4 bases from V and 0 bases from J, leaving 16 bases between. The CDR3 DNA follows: TGTGCCAGCAGCTCTCGACTAGGCCCCAGCTCCTACGAGCAGTACTTC. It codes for CASSSRLGPSSYEQYF.

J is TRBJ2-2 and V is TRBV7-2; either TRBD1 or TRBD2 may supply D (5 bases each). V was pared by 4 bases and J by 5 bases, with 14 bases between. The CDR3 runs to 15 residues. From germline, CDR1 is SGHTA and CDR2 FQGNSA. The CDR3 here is CASSSLGDRTGELFF. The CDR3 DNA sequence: TGTGCCAGCAGCTCGTTGGGGGACCGAACCGGGGAGCTGTTTTTT. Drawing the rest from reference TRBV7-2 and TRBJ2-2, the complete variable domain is GAGVSQSPSNKVTEKGKDVELRCDPISGHTALYWYRQSLGQGLEFLIYFQGNSAPDKSGLPSDRFSAERTGGSVSTLTIQRTQQEDSAVYLCASSSLGDRTGELFFGEGSRLTVL.

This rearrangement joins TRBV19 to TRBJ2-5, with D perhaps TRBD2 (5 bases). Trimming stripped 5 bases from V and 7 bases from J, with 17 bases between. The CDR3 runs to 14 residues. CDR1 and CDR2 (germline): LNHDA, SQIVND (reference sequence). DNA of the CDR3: TGTGCCAGTAGTGCGGGCGGGCCTCCTGGGACCCAGTACTTC. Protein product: CASSAGGPPGTQYF.

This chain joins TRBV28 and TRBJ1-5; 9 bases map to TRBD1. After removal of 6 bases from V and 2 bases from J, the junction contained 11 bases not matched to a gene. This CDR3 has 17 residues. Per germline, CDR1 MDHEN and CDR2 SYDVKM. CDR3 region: CASRLGQGTLGNQPQHF. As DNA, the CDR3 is TGTGCCAGCAGACTCGGACAGGGGACCCTTGGCAATCAGCCCCAGCATTTT.

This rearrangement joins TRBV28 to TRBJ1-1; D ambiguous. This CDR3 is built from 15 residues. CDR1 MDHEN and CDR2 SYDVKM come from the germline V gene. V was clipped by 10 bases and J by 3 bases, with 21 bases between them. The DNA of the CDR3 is TGTGCCACCAACGCCGGGAGCAACAAGGACACTGAAGCTTTCTTT. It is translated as CATNAGSNKDTEAFF.

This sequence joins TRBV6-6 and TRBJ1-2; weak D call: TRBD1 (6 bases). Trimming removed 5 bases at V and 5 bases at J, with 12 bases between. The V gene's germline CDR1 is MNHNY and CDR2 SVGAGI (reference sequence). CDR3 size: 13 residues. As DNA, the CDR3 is TGTGCCAGCAGTGTGGACAGACTTTATGGCTACACCTTC. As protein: CASSVDRLYGYTF.

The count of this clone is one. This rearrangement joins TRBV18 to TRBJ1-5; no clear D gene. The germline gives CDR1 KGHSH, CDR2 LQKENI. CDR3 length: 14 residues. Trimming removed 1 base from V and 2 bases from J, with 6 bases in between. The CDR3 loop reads CASSPRRGNQPQHF. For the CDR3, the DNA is TGTGCCAGCTCACCACGCAGAGGCAATCAGCCCCAGCATTTT.

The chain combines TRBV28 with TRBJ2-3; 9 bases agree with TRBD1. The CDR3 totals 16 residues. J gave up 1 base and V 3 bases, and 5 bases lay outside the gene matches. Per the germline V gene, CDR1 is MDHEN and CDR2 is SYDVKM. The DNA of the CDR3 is TGTGCCAGCAGTTTTTTTACAGGGGGCGGCACAGATACGCAGTATTTT. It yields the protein CASSFFTGGGTDTQYF.

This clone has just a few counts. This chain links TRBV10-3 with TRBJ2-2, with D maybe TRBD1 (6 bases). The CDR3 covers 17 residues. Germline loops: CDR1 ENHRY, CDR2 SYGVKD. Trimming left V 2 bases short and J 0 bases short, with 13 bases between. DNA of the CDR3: TGTGCCATCAGTGAGGGACAGAAGAGCGCGAACACCGGGGAGCTGTTTTTT. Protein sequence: CAISEGQKSANTGELFF.

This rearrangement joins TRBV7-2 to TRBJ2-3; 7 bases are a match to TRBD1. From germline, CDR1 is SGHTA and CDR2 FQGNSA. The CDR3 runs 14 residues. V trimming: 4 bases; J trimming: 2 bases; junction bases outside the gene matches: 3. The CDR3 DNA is TGTGCCAGCAGCTCTGGGACAGCCACAGATACGCAGTATTTT. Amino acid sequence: CASSSGTATDTQYF. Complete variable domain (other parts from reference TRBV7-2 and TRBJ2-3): GAGVSQSPSNKVTEKGKDVELRCDPISGHTALYWYRQSLGQGLEFLIYFQGNSAPDKSGLPSDRFSAERTGGSVSTLTIQRTQQEDSAVYLCASSSGTATDTQYFGPGTRLTVL.

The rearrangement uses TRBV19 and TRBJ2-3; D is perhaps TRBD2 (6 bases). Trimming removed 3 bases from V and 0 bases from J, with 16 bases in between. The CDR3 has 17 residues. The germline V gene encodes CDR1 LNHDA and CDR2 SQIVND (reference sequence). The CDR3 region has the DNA TGTGCCAGTAGTATGCGGGGAGTGAGCGGGAGCACAGATACGCAGTATTTT. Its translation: CASSMRGVSGSTDTQYF. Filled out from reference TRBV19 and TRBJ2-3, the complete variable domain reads DGGITQSPKYLFRKEGQNVTLSCEQNLNHDAMYWYRQDPGQGLRLIYYSQIVNDFQKGDIAEGYSVSREKKESFPLTVTSAQKNPTAFYLCASSMRGVSGSTDTQYFGPGTRLTVL.

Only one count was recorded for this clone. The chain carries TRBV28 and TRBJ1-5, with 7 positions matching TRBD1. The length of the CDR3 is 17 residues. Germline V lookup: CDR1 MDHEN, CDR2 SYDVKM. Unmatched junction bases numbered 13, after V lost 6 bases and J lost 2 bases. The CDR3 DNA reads TGTGCCAGCAGCATTGCCGCTAACAGGGGACGCAATCAGCCCCAGCATTTT. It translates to CASSIAANRGRNQPQHF.

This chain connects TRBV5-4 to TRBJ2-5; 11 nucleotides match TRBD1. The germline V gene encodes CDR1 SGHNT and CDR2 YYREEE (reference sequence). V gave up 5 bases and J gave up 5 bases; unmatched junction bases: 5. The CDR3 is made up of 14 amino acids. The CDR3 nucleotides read TGTGCCAGCAGATGGGACAGGGGGAGTGAGACCCAGTACTTC. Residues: CASRWDRGSETQYF.

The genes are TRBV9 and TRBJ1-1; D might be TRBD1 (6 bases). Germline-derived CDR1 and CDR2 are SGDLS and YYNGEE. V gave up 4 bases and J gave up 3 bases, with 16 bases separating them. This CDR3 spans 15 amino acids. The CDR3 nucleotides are TGTGCCAGCAGCCGAACAGGGAACGCTGACACTGAAGCTTTCTTT. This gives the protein CASSRTGNADTEAFF. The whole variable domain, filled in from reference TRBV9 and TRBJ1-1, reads DSGVTQTPKHLITATGQRVTLRCSPRSGDLSVYWYQQSLDQGLQFLIQYYNGEERAKGNILERFSAQQFPDLHSELNLSSLELGDSALYFCASSRTGNADTEAFFGQGTRLTVV.

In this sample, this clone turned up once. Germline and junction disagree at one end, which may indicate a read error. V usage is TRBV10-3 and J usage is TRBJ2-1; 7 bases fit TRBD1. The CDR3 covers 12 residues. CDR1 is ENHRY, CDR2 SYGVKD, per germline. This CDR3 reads CAISDTTGILIF. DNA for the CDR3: TGTGCCATCAGTGACACGACAGGGATATTAATCTTC.

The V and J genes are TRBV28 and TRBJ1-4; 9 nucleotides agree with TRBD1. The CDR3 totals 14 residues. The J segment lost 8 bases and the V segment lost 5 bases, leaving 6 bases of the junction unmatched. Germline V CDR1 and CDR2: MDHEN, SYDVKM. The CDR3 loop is CASSVQGAGEKLFF. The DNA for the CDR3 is TGTGCCAGCAGTGTACAGGGGGCGGGGGAAAAACTGTTTTTT.

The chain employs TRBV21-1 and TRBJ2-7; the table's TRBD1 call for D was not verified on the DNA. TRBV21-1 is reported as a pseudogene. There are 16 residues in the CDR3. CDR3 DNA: TGTGCCAGCAGCAGAGCCCCCAGGGGAGTAGGCTACGAGCAGTACTTC. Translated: CASSRAPRGVGYEQYF.